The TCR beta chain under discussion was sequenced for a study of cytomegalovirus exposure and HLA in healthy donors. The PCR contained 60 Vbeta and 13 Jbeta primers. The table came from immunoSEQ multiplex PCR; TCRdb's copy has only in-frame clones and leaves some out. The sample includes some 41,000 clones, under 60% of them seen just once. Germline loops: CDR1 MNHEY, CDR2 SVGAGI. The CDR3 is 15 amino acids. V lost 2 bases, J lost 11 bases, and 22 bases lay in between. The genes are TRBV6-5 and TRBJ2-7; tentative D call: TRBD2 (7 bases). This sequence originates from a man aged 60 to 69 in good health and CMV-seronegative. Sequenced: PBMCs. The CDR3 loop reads CASSYPDGAGAFEYF. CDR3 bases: TGTGCCAGCAGTTACCCCGATGGGGCGGGGGCCTTTGAGTACTTC.